This TCR beta chain was sequenced during a study of blood T cell repertoires in COVID-19. Source study methods: Amplification from reference gene primers served as the basis for estimated nucleated cell counts. Some clones are missing from TCRdb's copy, which holds only in-frame ones; the method was immunoSEQ multiplex PCR. V, J and clone size reflect that table, while D and trimming were determined from the DNA. The sample gives approximately 91,000 clones, 87% of which show up once; about 4.5% is in the top ten. V gave up 6 bases and J gave up 5 bases, with 20 bases separating them. The CDR3 has 15 amino acids. CDR1 and CDR2 from the germline V gene are SGHKS and YYEKEE (reference sequence).

V and J are TRBV5-5 and TRBJ2-5, with a tentative D call TRBD1 (6 bases). The receptor's source is a man aged 65-85 years with acute or convalescent COVID-19. Sequencing was performed on peripheral blood. The CDR3 here is CASIPRQGIRETQYF. The CDR3 coding sequence is TGTGCCAGCATCCCCCGTCAGGGGATCCGGGAGACCCAGTACTTC.